This entry concerns a single T cell receptor beta chain. This may come from a read error, since a much larger clone is one base off. This record comes from a study of liver allograft versus peripheral blood T cells. Overall study: Recipients' peripheral blood served as the comparator for T cell receptor repertoires in transplanted livers.

The V gene's germline CDR1 is SGHNT and CDR2 YYREEE (reference sequence). This CDR3 spans 14 amino acids. TCRdb re-derived calls from the reads in MiXCR, one entry per CDR3 protein. Of more than 2,500 distinct CDR3 sequences in the sample, around 16% were seen once. The chain joins TRBV5-4 to TRBJ2-7; 7 positions match TRBD2. This TCR came from a human patient who had a liver transplant. Some T cells may possibly be graft donor cells. CDR3 sequence reads: CASSQMGGFYELYF. CDR3 nucleotides: TGTGCCAGCAGCCAAATGGGGGGGTTCTACGAGCTGTACTTC.